Following are 23 T cell receptor beta chains from one sample sequenced in a study of control samples from healthy donors and cancer patients. Measured with immunoSEQ multiplex PCR; TCRdb has only the in-frame clones, and not every one. Among under 70,000 clones, approximately 90% were seen once, and the ten largest hold over 12%. The source material was PBMCs. The receptors stem from a man aged 55 to 70 with head and neck cancer.

V usage is TRBV6-5 and J usage is TRBJ1-1, with D unclear. Germline V gene sequence: CDR1 MNHEY, CDR2 SVGAGI. V lost 0 bases, J lost 12 bases, and 17 bases lay in between. The CDR3 length is 14 residues. In DNA form, the CDR3 reads TGTGCCAGCAGTTACTCTCACAGTAACGAGAGGACTTTCTTT. Translated: CASSYSHSNERTFF.

The chain couples TRBV3-1 (or the pseudogene TRBV3-2) to TRBJ1-3; no clear D gene. CDR3 length equals 16 residues. The germline V gene encodes CDR1 LGHDT and CDR2 YNNKEL (reference sequence). The ends were cut back, 2 bases at V and 0 bases at J, with 11 bases in the middle. The chain's CDR3 is CASSQYLISSGNTIYF. The CDR3 DNA follows: TGTGCCAGCAGCCAATATCTGATTAGCTCTGGAAACACCATATATTTT.

The J gene is TRBJ2-5, the V gene TRBV7-2; D is perhaps TRBD2 (5 bases). The CDR3 runs to 17 residues. Germline V CDR1 and CDR2: SGHTA, FQGNSA. V dropped 2 bases and J dropped 0 bases, with 16 bases sitting between them. CDR3 DNA: TGTGCCAGCAGCTTATGGCCTGCAGGAGGCAACCAAGAGACCCAGTACTTC. As protein: CASSLWPAGGNQETQYF.

The V and J genes are TRBV3-1 (or the pseudogene TRBV3-2) and TRBJ1-2, with a tentative D call TRBD1 (5 bases). The CDR3 has 16 residues. Trimming removed 2 bases at V and 5 bases at J, with 18 bases between. In germline, CDR1 is LGHDT, CDR2 YNNKEL (reference sequence). This CDR3 is CASSQMPSVQGYGYTF. CDR3 bases: TGTGCCAGCAGCCAAATGCCCTCTGTGCAGGGATATGGCTACACCTTC.

The chain employs TRBV2 and TRBJ2-1, with D maybe TRBD1 (6 bases). Germline CDR1 and CDR2: SNHLY and FYNNEI. CDR3 length: 15 residues. The germline V and J ends were trimmed by 3 bases and 0 bases, with 9 bases remaining between them. This CDR3 is CASSEGHPSYNEQFF. In DNA form, the CDR3 reads TGTGCCAGCAGTGAGGGACACCCCTCCTACAATGAGCAGTTCTTC.

This clone was observed a few times. The rearrangement joins TRBV7-2 to TRBJ2-1; TRBD2 matches at 16 bases. Per germline, CDR1 SGHTA and CDR2 FQGNSA. There are 15 residues in the CDR3. V dropped 4 bases and J dropped 12; count of bases not matched to a gene: 6. CDR3 in amino acids: CASSSSGLAGGRQFF. The CDR3 nucleotides read TGTGCCAGCAGCTCCTCGGGACTAGCGGGAGGGAGGCAGTTCTTC. The full variable domain, in which reference TRBV7-2 and TRBJ2-1 provide the parts outside the CDR3, is GAGVSQSPSNKVTEKGKDVELRCDPISGHTALYWYRQSLGQGLEFLIYFQGNSAPDKSGLPSDRFSAERTGGSVSTLTIQRTQQEDSAVYLCASSSSGLAGGRQFFGPGTRLTVL.

The chain links TRBV30 to TRBJ2-7; D unclear. The CDR3 extends over 12 amino acids. Germline V gene data show CDR1 as GTSNPN and CDR2 as SVGIG (reference sequence). V shed 5 bases and J shed 3 bases, with 11 bases lying between them. CDR3 sequence (DNA): TGTGCCTGGGGTCGGTTTAACTACGAGCAGTACTTC. Its protein is CAWGRFNYEQYF.

The chain links TRBV14 to TRBJ2-5; D not resolved. The CDR3 spans 12 residues. Germline V gene sequence: CDR1 SGHDN, CDR2 FVKESK. V was pared by 2 bases and J by 5 bases, with 6 bases between. The CDR3 is CASSQTWETQYF. The CDR3 DNA sequence: TGTGCCAGCAGCCAAACGTGGGAGACCCAGTACTTC.

This chain connects TRBV28 to TRBJ2-2, with D tentatively TRBD2 (6 bases). The V gene lost 3 bases and the J gene lost 2 bases, with 10 bases spanning the gap. Germline CDR1 is MDHEN and CDR2 is SYDVKM. The CDR3 has 15 residues. In DNA form, the CDR3 reads TGTGCCAGCAGTTTTAATAGCGGAAACACCGGGGAGCTGTTTTTT. Translating gives CASSFNSGNTGELFF.

This chain links TRBV5-1 with TRBJ1-1, with D maybe TRBD1 (5 bases). Germline loops: CDR1 SGHRS, CDR2 YFSETQ. CDR3 length: 16 residues. V lost 4 bases and J lost 4, with 20 bases in between. The CDR3 nucleotides are TGCGCCAGCAGCATGGGTACCCTTATGAGGGGCACTGAAGCTTTCTTT. Translation gives CASSMGTLMRGTEAFF.

The V gene is TRBV6-6, the J gene TRBJ2-5; D might be TRBD2 (7 bases). V dropped 7 bases and J dropped 4 bases, with 13 bases sitting between them. The CDR3 is made up of 13 amino acids. The germline V gene has CDR1 MNHNY and CDR2 SVGAGI (reference sequence). CDR3 DNA sequence: TGTGCCAGCATATCGGGGGGCCGAGAGACCCAGTACTTC. Protein sequence: CASISGGRETQYF.

This clone was counted once. The V and J genes are TRBV15 and TRBJ2-3; 13 bases are shared with TRBD2. The CDR3 has 16 amino acids. In germline, CDR1 is LNHNV, CDR2 YYDKDF (reference sequence). Unmatched junction bases numbered 5, after V lost 3 bases and J lost 5 bases. CDR3 amino acids: CATSRGLAGRGDTQYF. The CDR3, as DNA: TGTGCCACCAGCAGGGGACTAGCGGGACGAGGAGATACGCAGTATTTT.

The CDR3 region has the DNA TGTGCCTTCTTTCATCCGGGACCGAAAGAGACCCAGTACTTC. It codes for CAFFHPGPKETQYF. The J gene is TRBJ2-5, the V gene TRBV30, with D perhaps matching TRBD1 or TRBD2 (5 bases each). The germline V gene encodes CDR1 GTSNPN and CDR2 SVGIG (reference sequence). The CDR3 has 14 residues. V lost 7 bases, J lost 3 bases, and 18 bases lay in between.

This chain joins TRBV28 and TRBJ2-5; D is unclear. Germline V CDR1 and CDR2: MDHEN, SYDVKM. Trimming left V 7 bases short and J 1 base short, with 22 bases between. The CDR3 spans 17 residues. The CDR3: CASTGEEPGDLQETQYF. In DNA, the CDR3 is TGTGCCAGCACCGGCGAGGAGCCAGGCGATCTCCAAGAGACCCAGTACTTC.

This clone was recorded once. This chain uses TRBV5-1 with TRBJ2-3, with 9 positions matching TRBD2. Per the germline V gene, CDR1 is SGHRS and CDR2 is YFSETQ. The V and J ends lost 0 bases and 1 base, in that order; junction bases with no gene match: 9. The CDR3 length is 18 residues. CDR3 protein: CASSLEGGGALGTDTQYF. The DNA of the CDR3 is TGCGCCAGCAGCTTGGAAGGCGGGGGGGCCCTCGGCACAGATACGCAGTATTTT.

The chain carries TRBV30 and TRBJ2-1; the match to TRBD2 covers 14 bases. Trimming cost V 7 bases and J 6 bases; bases outside gene matches: 2. This CDR3 is built from 13 residues. Germline V CDR1 and CDR2: GTSNPN, SVGIG (reference sequence). The CDR3 loop reads CAYGTSGSNEQFF. The CDR3 DNA is TGTGCCTACGGGACTAGCGGGAGCAATGAGCAGTTCTTC.

V usage is TRBV5-1 and J usage is TRBJ2-1, with 9 bases that match TRBD1. Germline V lookup: CDR1 SGHRS, CDR2 YFSETQ. V trimming: 4 bases; J trimming: 2 bases; junction bases outside the gene matches: 7. The CDR3 runs to 16 residues. CDR3 nucleotides: TGCGCCAGCAGCCACGGACAGGGGTCTACCTACAATGAGCAGTTCTTC. Protein product: CASSHGQGSTYNEQFF.

The rearrangement joins TRBV6-1 to TRBJ2-5; 8 nucleotides align to TRBD1. CDR1 is MNHNS and CDR2 is SASEGT in the germline V gene. V lost 4 bases, J lost 5 bases, and 12 bases stayed unmatched. The CDR3 contains 16 residues. The CDR3 nucleotides are TGTGCCAGCAGTGTTCAGGGGGCTTTATCGGGGGAGACCCAGTACTTC. Its protein is CASSVQGALSGETQYF.

This rearrangement joins TRBV7-6 to TRBJ1-1; TRBD1 might be the D (5 bases). Germline V gives CDR1 SGHVS, CDR2 FNYEAQ. V was trimmed by 1 base and J by 1 base, leaving 16 bases between them. The CDR3 is 17 residues long. CDR3 sequence: CASSLVQGRATNTEAFF. The CDR3 region has the DNA TGTGCCAGCAGCTTAGTTCAGGGCAGGGCGACGAACACTGAAGCTTTCTTT.

V gene TRBV7-2 combines with J gene TRBJ2-2, with 10 bases matching TRBD1. The CDR3 spans 17 residues. Unmatched junction bases numbered 6, after V lost 2 bases and J lost 3 bases. The germline gives CDR1 SGHTA, CDR2 FQGNSA. CDR3 amino acids: CASSLQGTGDYTGELFF. The DNA for the CDR3 is TGTGCCAGCAGCTTACAAGGGACAGGGGATTACACCGGGGAGCTGTTTTTT.

Only one count was recorded for this clone. The chain carries TRBV27 and TRBJ2-7, with 7 bases lining up with TRBD2. V lost 4 bases, J lost 6 bases, and 12 bases stayed unmatched. CDR3 length: 15 amino acids. Germline V lookup: CDR1 MNHEY, CDR2 SMNVEV (reference sequence). CDR3 in DNA: TGTGCCAGCAGTTCCATTCCGGGGACTAATGGCGAGCAGTACTTC. This translates into CASSSIPGTNGEQYF.

This chain uses TRBV9 with TRBJ2-1; 9 bases map to TRBD1. V dropped 4 bases and J dropped 0; count of bases not matched to a gene: 2. The CDR3 is 15 amino acids. Germline values: CDR1 SGDLS, CDR2 YYNGEE. CDR3 in DNA: TGTGCCAGCAGCCGGGGACAGGGCTCCTACAATGAGCAGTTCTTC. Residues: CASSRGQGSYNEQFF.

The chain carries TRBV6-5 and TRBJ2-3; 7 bases match TRBD2. This CDR3 has 13 residues. From germline, CDR1 is MNHEY and CDR2 SVGAGI. V lost 9 bases to trimming and J lost 3 bases; unmatched junction nucleotides: 6. The CDR3 reads CASSGGRTDTQYF. CDR3 DNA sequence: TGTGCCAGTTCGGGGGGTCGTACAGATACGCAGTATTTT.